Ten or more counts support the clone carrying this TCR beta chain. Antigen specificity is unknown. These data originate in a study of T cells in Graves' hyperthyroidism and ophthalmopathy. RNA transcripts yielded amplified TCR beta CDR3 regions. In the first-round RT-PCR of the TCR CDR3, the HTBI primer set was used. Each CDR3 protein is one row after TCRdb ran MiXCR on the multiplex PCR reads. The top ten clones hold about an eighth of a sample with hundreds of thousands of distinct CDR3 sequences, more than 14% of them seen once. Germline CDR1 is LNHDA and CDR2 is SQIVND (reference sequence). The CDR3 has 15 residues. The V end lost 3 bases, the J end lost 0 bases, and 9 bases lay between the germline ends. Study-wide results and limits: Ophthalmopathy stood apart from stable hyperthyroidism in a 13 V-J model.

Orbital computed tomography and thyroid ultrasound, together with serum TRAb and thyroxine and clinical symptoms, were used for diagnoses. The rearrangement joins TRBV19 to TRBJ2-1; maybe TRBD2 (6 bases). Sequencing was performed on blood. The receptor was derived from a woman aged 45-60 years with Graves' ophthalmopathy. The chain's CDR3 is CASSMRRGSYNEQFF. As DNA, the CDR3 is TGTGCCAGTAGTATGCGGCGGGGCTCCTACAATGAGCAGTTCTTC.